What follows is one T cell receptor (beta chain) and its context. These data come from a study of early T cells in non-severe SARS-CoV-2 infection. The CDR3 spans 14 residues. V shed 2 bases and J shed 6 bases, with 13 bases lying between them. TCRdb redid the calling of the 5' RACE reads with MiXCR, one entry per CDR3 protein. The profile covers around 80,000 distinct CDR3 sequences, with 11% appearing a single time and around 12% taken by the ten largest. The specimen was whole blood, collected at baseline. This chain joins TRBV12-3 or TRBV12-4 and TRBJ1-1; D perhaps matches TRBD1 (5 bases). The clonotype comes from an adult who was a healthcare worker with PCR-confirmed SARS-CoV-2 infection or an uninfected control (not recorded which). CDR3 DNA: TGTGCCAGCAGTTTAATCCCAGGGAGGGCTGAAGCTTTCTTT. Its translation is CASSLIPGRAEAFF.